Here is one T cell receptor (beta chain) with its context. Antigen unknown. The sample has other DNA sequences that encode this CDR3 too. The sample originates from a study of cytomegalovirus exposure and HLA in healthy donors. Broader study findings: Researchers counted some 150 TCR beta chains as cytomegalovirus-associated. Clonal expansion was found to be greater in HLA-associated TCR beta chains than in equally common others in a later analysis.

Germline V CDR1 and CDR2: DFQATT, SNEGSKA (reference sequence). V lost 3 bases, J lost 5 bases, and 5 bases lay in between. The CDR3 extends over 11 amino acids. Primers: 60 Vbeta forward and 13 Jbeta reverse. Only in-frame clones appear in the TCRdb table, and some are missing; sequencing was by immunoSEQ multiplex PCR. The sample spans fewer than 110,000 clones; the ten largest clones claim about 3%. Sequencing was performed on PBMCs. The V gene is TRBV20-1, the J gene TRBJ2-1; D gene ambiguous. This receptor was identified in a man aged 35-49 years in good health and CMV-seronegative. The CDR3 nucleotides are TGCAGTGCTAGGTCCGACAATGAGCAGTTCTTC. This encodes CSARSDNEQFF.